This T cell receptor beta chain was recorded in a study of blood T cell repertoires in COVID-19. Looking at the study overall: From T cells, B-cell-depleted T cells, or PBMCs came the material, which was cDNA or gDNA.

The CDR3 has 14 amino acids. Germline V gene lookup returns CDR1 SGHAT and CDR2 FQNNGV. The ends lost 6 bases at V and 8 bases at J; junction bases unmatched: 10. In the authors' methods: Counts of nucleated cells, estimated from reference gene primer amplification, were obtained. Profiled with immunoSEQ multiplex PCR; TCRdb holds only in-frame clones, not every one. V, J and clone size were drawn from that table, and D and trimming were deduced from the DNA. This table has some 83,000 clones, more than 75% appearing once. This rearrangement joins TRBV11-2 to TRBJ2-1, with TRBD1 identical over 7 bases. The specimen sequenced was peripheral blood. This clonotype was obtained from a man older than 75 with active or convalescent COVID-19. The chain's CDR3 is CASRNMAGGDEQFF. DNA of the CDR3: TGTGCCAGCAGGAATATGGCAGGGGGTGATGAGCAGTTCTTC. The variable domain in full, completed from reference TRBV11-2 and TRBJ2-1, reads EAGVAQSPRYKIIEKRQSVAFWCNPISGHATLYWYQQILGQGPKLLIQFQNNGVVDDSQLPKDRFSAERLKGVDSTLKIQPAKLEDSAVYLCASRNMAGGDEQFFGPGTRLTVL.